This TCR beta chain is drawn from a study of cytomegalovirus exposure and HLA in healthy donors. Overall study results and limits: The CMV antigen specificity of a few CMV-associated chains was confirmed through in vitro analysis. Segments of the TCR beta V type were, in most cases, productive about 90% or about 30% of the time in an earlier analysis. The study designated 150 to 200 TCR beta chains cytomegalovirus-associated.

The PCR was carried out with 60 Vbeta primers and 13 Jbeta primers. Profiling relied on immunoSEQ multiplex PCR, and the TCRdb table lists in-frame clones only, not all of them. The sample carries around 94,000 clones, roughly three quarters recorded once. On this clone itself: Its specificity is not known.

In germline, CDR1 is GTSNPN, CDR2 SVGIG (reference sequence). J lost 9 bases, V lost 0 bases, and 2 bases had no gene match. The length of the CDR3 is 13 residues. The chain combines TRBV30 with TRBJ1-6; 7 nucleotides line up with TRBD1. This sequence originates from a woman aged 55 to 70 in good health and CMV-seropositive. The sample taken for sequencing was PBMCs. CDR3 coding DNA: TGTGCCTGGAGTGTACAGGGGTCTTCACCCCTCCACTTT. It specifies CAWSVQGSSPLHF.